This T cell receptor (beta chain) originates from a study of identical twins. Study-level points and caveats: Fewer insertions were carried by abundant cord blood beta clonotypes, but none was seen in memory repertoires. Conclusions relied on cross-sectional statistical analysis, not following the same donors.

The donor group consisted entirely of healthy Caucasians. TCRdb re-analysed the 5' RACE reads in MiXCR, keeping a single row per CDR3 protein. There are approximately 1.8 million distinct CDR3 sequences in the sample; about 32% occur only once, and approximately 0.25% lies in the top ten. CDR1 and CDR2 from the germline V gene are LGHDT and YNNKEL (reference sequence). The ends lost 4 bases at V and 0 bases at J; junction bases unmatched: 6. CDR3 length: 16 residues. A few counts support this clonotype. Its antigen is unidentified. The sample comprised cord blood. This clonotype was obtained from a newborn girl in good health. The rearrangement joins TRBV3-1 to TRBJ1-2, with 9 bases aligning to TRBD1. The CDR3 region has the DNA TGTGCCAGCAGCCTGGGACAGGGCGGACCTAACTATGGCTACACCTTC. It specifies CASSLGQGGPNYGYTF. Based on the CDR3 plus reference TRBV3-1 and TRBJ1-2, the full variable domain is DTAVSQTPKYLVTQMGNDKSIKCEQNLGHDTMYWYKQDSKKFLKIMFSYNNKELIINETVPNRFSPKSPDKAHLNLHINSLELGDSAVYFCASSLGQGGPNYGYTFGSGTRLTVV.